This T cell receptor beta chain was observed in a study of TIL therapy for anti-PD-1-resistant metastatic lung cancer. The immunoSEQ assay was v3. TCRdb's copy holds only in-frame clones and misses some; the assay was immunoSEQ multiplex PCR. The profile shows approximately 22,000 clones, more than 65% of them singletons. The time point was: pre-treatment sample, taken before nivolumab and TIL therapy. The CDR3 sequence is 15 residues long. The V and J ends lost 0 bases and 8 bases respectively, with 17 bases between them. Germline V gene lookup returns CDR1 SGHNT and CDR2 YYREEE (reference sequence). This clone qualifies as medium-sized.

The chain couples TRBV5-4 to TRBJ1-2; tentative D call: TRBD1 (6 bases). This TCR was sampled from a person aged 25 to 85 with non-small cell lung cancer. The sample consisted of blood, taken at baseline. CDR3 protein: CASSLAKQGTYGYTF. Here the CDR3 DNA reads TGTGCCAGCAGCTTGGCAAAACAGGGCACTTACGGCTACACCTTC.